This entry concerns a single T cell receptor beta chain. This entry belongs to a study of T cell clonotyping in hematopoietic cell transplantation. Germline CDR1 GTSNPN, CDR2 SVGIG (reference sequence). There are 14 residues in the CDR3. V lost 7 bases, J lost 2 bases, and 11 bases stayed unmatched. The time point denotes: recipient sample about 28 days before transplant, after cytoreduction. Sequencing was performed with immunoSEQ multiplex PCR; in TCRdb, only in-frame clones are kept and a portion is missing. The sample has about 19,000 clones, 60% to 85% seen once. Sequencing used peripheral blood mononuclear cells, obtained before stem cell transplant. The source of this sequence is a man aged 55 to 70 with acute myeloid leukemia. Some clones in this sample may be carry-over from other donors' samples. The V and J genes are TRBV30 and TRBJ2-7, with 7 bases aligning to TRBD1. The CDR3: CASKTGLLAYEQYF. DNA of the CDR3: TGTGCCTCCAAGACAGGGTTACTTGCCTACGAGCAGTACTTC. Filled out from reference TRBV30 and TRBJ2-7, the complete variable domain reads SQTIHQWPATLVQPVGSPLSLECTVEGTSNPNLYWYRQAAGRGLQLLFYSVGIGQISSEVPQNLSASRPQDRQFILSSKKLLLSDSGFYLCASKTGLLAYEQYFGPGTRLTVT.